This is a list of T cell receptor beta chains from one sample in a study of T cells after yellow fever vaccination. TCRdb reprocessed the 5' RACE reads via MiXCR and lists one record per CDR3 protein. The data contain roughly 500,000 distinct CDR3 sequences, roughly a fifth of them singletons. The sequencing here drew on PBMCs, taken 15 days after the yellow fever booster vaccination. Every receptor here comes from a young man who received the YFV17D yellow fever vaccine. Each CDR3 is given with its conserved first and last residue. A D gene is named only where the DNA matches it firmly. A row's size may be missing; if present it is once, few, many or a size class.

D gene: .; CDR3 length: 14; V gene: TRBV20-1; J gene: TRBJ2-2; clone size: .; CDR3 DNA: TGCAGTGCTTCTAGGGGGTTCGGGACCGGGGAGCTGTTTTTT; CDR3 protein: CSASRGFGTGELFF
D gene: .; CDR3 length: 13; V gene: TRBV25-1; J gene: TRBJ2-7; clone size: few; CDR3 DNA: TGTGCCAGCAGTCCCACCGGCAGTGGCGAGCAGTACTTC; CDR3 protein: CASSPTGSGEQYF
D gene: .; CDR3 length: 15; V gene: TRBV20-1; J gene: TRBJ2-5; clone size: .; CDR3 DNA: TGCAGTGCTAGCGGGGGACTTACGATCCAAGAGACCCAGTACTTC; CDR3 protein: CSASGGLTIQETQYF
D gene: .; CDR3 length: 15; V gene: TRBV4-3; J gene: TRBJ1-1; clone size: few; CDR3 DNA: TGCGCCAGCAGCCAAGATCCGGGACCCAGCACTGAAGCTTTCTTT; CDR3 protein: CASSQDPGPSTEAFF
D gene: .; CDR3 length: 11; V gene: TRBV10-2; J gene: TRBJ2-7; clone size: few; CDR3 DNA: TGCGCCAGCAGGGCAGGGAACGAGCAGTACTTC; CDR3 protein: CASRAGNEQYF
D gene: .; CDR3 length: 13; V gene: TRBV2; J gene: TRBJ2-3; clone size: .; CDR3 DNA: TGTGCCAGCGGCCGTCGGTGGGAGGCTACGCAGTATTTT; CDR3 protein: CASGRRWEATQYF
D gene: .; CDR3 length: 15; V gene: TRBV11-2; J gene: TRBJ2-7; clone size: many; CDR3 DNA: TGTGCCAGCAGCCCCCTCGGTAGCCGAGCCTACGAGCAGTACTTC; CDR3 protein: CASSPLGSRAYEQYF
D gene: TRBD2; CDR3 length: 13; V gene: TRBV12-3/TRBV12-4; J gene: TRBJ2-4; clone size: few; CDR3 DNA: TGTGCCAGCAGACTAGCGGGATTGAACATTCAGTACTTC; CDR3 protein: CASRLAGLNIQYF
D gene: .; CDR3 length: 12; V gene: TRBV28; J gene: TRBJ2-2; clone size: .; CDR3 DNA: TGTGCCAGCCACGTAAACACCGGGGAGCTGTTTTTT; CDR3 protein: CASHVNTGELFF
D gene: TRBD2; CDR3 length: 15; V gene: TRBV10-3; J gene: TRBJ2-7; clone size: .; CDR3 DNA: TGTGCCATCAGTGAGTCGGCGGGAGGGTCCTACGAGCAGTACTTC; CDR3 protein: CAISESAGGSYEQYF
D gene: .; CDR3 length: 14; V gene: TRBV5-1; J gene: TRBJ2-3; clone size: few; CDR3 DNA: TGCGCCAGCAGCTTCGACCAGCCCACAGATACGCAGTATTTT; CDR3 protein: CASSFDQPTDTQYF
D gene: .; CDR3 length: 13; V gene: TRBV4-2; J gene: TRBJ2-1; clone size: few; CDR3 DNA: TGTGCCAGCAGCTCCCGGGCCGGCGATGAGCAGTTCTTC; CDR3 protein: CASSSRAGDEQFF
D gene: TRBD1; CDR3 length: 13; V gene: TRBV29-1; J gene: TRBJ1-2; clone size: many; CDR3 DNA: TGCAGCGTTGGGACAGGGGGCTACTATGGCTACACCTTC; CDR3 protein: CSVGTGGYYGYTF
D gene: .; CDR3 length: 15; V gene: TRBV12-3/TRBV12-4; J gene: TRBJ2-1; clone size: .; CDR3 DNA: TGTGCCAGCAGTTTACGGGGGACTGGGTACAATGAGCAGTTCTTC; CDR3 protein: CASSLRGTGYNEQFF
D gene: .; CDR3 length: 15; V gene: TRBV27; J gene: TRBJ2-3; clone size: .; CDR3 DNA: TGTGCCAGCAGCCCCTTGGGAAGGGTCTGGGATACGCAGTATTTT; CDR3 protein: CASSPLGRVWDTQYF
D gene: .; CDR3 length: 14; V gene: TRBV7-9; J gene: TRBJ1-2; clone size: few; CDR3 DNA: TGTGCCAGCAGCTTTCAGGCAATCGGCTATGGCTACACCTTC; CDR3 protein: CASSFQAIGYGYTF
D gene: .; CDR3 length: 15; V gene: TRBV20-1; J gene: TRBJ2-3; clone size: .; CDR3 DNA: TGCAGTGCTAGAGGTCTAGCGCCTAGCACAGATACGCAGTATTTT; CDR3 protein: CSARGLAPSTDTQYF
D gene: .; CDR3 length: 15; V gene: TRBV7-2; J gene: TRBJ2-7; clone size: .; CDR3 DNA: TGTGCCAGCAGCCCCCGATCGCGCTTGGGCTACGAGCAGTACTTC; CDR3 protein: CASSPRSRLGYEQYF
D gene: .; CDR3 length: 16; V gene: TRBV5-1; J gene: TRBJ2-7; clone size: few; CDR3 DNA: TGCGCCAGCAGCCTACTACAGAGGACTAACTCCTACGAGCAGTACTTC; CDR3 protein: CASSLLQRTNSYEQYF
D gene: .; CDR3 length: 14; V gene: TRBV15; J gene: TRBJ2-5; clone size: once; CDR3 DNA: TGTGCCACCAGCAGAGATCCCGCGGTCGGGACCCAGTACTTC; CDR3 protein: CATSRDPAVGTQYF
D gene: .; CDR3 length: 14; V gene: TRBV12-3/TRBV12-4; J gene: TRBJ1-6; clone size: .; CDR3 DNA: TGTGCCAGCAGTACCGGACCGATAAATTCACCCCTCCACTTT; CDR3 protein: CASSTGPINSPLHF
D gene: .; CDR3 length: 15; V gene: TRBV3-1; J gene: TRBJ1-5; clone size: few; CDR3 DNA: TGTGCCAGCAGCCAAGGGGGGGAGACGCGGCAGCCCCAGCATTTT; CDR3 protein: CASSQGGETRQPQHF
D gene: .; CDR3 length: 12; V gene: TRBV20-1; J gene: TRBJ2-1; clone size: few; CDR3 DNA: TGCAGTGCTAGTTACGCCTCCAATGAGCAGTTCTTC; CDR3 protein: CSASYASNEQFF
D gene: .; CDR3 length: 11; V gene: TRBV29-1; J gene: TRBJ2-2; clone size: .; CDR3 DNA: TGCAGCGTTGTTGGCGGCGGGGAGCTGTTTTTT; CDR3 protein: CSVVGGGELFF
D gene: .; CDR3 length: 14; V gene: TRBV6-1; J gene: TRBJ2-7; clone size: few; CDR3 DNA: TGTGCCAGTCAACAGGGACGGATCTCCTACGAGCAGTACTTC; CDR3 protein: CASQQGRISYEQYF
D gene: TRBD1; CDR3 length: 13; V gene: TRBV11-3; J gene: TRBJ2-7; clone size: .; CDR3 DNA: TGTGCCAGCAGCTTTATGACAGGGGGCGAGCAGTACTTC; CDR3 protein: CASSFMTGGEQYF
D gene: .; CDR3 length: 15; V gene: TRBV7-9; J gene: TRBJ2-7; clone size: few; CDR3 DNA: TGTGCCAGCAGCTTAGGGTCGGGACGGAGCTACGAGCAGTACTTC; CDR3 protein: CASSLGSGRSYEQYF
D gene: .; CDR3 length: 14; V gene: TRBV5-6; J gene: TRBJ2-7; clone size: .; CDR3 DNA: TGTGCCAGCACCCATAGGGCAGGGACGGGAGAGCAGTACTTC; CDR3 protein: CASTHRAGTGEQYF
D gene: .; CDR3 length: 13; V gene: TRBV27; J gene: TRBJ2-5; clone size: few; CDR3 DNA: TGTGCCAGCAGTGGGGGGTGGTACGAGACCCAGTACTTC; CDR3 protein: CASSGGWYETQYF
D gene: TRBD1; CDR3 length: 15; V gene: TRBV7-9; J gene: TRBJ2-1; clone size: few; CDR3 DNA: TGTGCCAGCCCGTTGGGACAGGGACCCTACAATGAGCAGTTCTTC; CDR3 protein: CASPLGQGPYNEQFF
D gene: .; CDR3 length: 12; V gene: TRBV15; J gene: TRBJ2-3; clone size: .; CDR3 DNA: TGTGCCACCCGGGCCGGGGATTATCCGCAGTATTTT; CDR3 protein: CATRAGDYPQYF
D gene: .; CDR3 length: 16; V gene: TRBV4-3; J gene: TRBJ2-1; clone size: many; CDR3 DNA: TGCGCCAGCAGCCAAGAGTGGGCACGGGCCTACAATGAGCAGTTCTTC; CDR3 protein: CASSQEWARAYNEQFF
D gene: .; CDR3 length: 10; V gene: TRBV20-1; J gene: TRBJ2-1; clone size: .; CDR3 DNA: TGCAGTGCTAGTAACAATGAGCAGTTCTTC; CDR3 protein: CSASNNEQFF
D gene: .; CDR3 length: 13; V gene: TRBV7-9; J gene: TRBJ2-3; clone size: few; CDR3 DNA: TGTGCCAGCAGCGCCACTAGTCCCGATACGCAGTATTTT; CDR3 protein: CASSATSPDTQYF
D gene: .; CDR3 length: 14; V gene: TRBV7-2; J gene: TRBJ2-7; clone size: .; CDR3 DNA: TGTGCCAGCAGCTTTGCAGCGGCTCCCTACGAGCAGTACTTC; CDR3 protein: CASSFAAAPYEQYF
D gene: .; CDR3 length: 16; V gene: TRBV2; J gene: TRBJ2-5; clone size: .; CDR3 DNA: TGTGCCAGCAGTACCCGAGGAGAGACATTCGAAGAGACCCAGTACTTC; CDR3 protein: CASSTRGETFEETQYF
D gene: TRBD1; CDR3 length: 16; V gene: TRBV5-4; J gene: TRBJ2-2; clone size: .; CDR3 DNA: TGTGCCAGCAGCTTGCGCTCAGGGGGCGTTGGCGGGGAGCTGTTTTTT; CDR3 protein: CASSLRSGGVGGELFF
D gene: .; CDR3 length: 15; V gene: TRBV18; J gene: TRBJ2-1; clone size: few; CDR3 DNA: TGTGCCAGCTCACCACCGGGCACATCCTACAATGAGCAGTTCTTC; CDR3 protein: CASSPPGTSYNEQFF
D gene: .; CDR3 length: 11; V gene: TRBV6-2/TRBV6-3; J gene: TRBJ2-7; clone size: .; CDR3 DNA: TGTGCCAGTAGACGTAGTAGCGAGCAGTACTTC; CDR3 protein: CASRRSSEQYF
D gene: .; CDR3 length: 14; V gene: TRBV5-1; J gene: TRBJ2-2; clone size: many; CDR3 DNA: TGCGCCAGCAGCTTGTCTGTTACTACCGGGGAGCTGTTTTTT; CDR3 protein: CASSLSVTTGELFF
D gene: .; CDR3 length: 15; V gene: TRBV5-1; J gene: TRBJ2-2; clone size: few; CDR3 DNA: TGCGCCAGCAGCTTGGCCTGGGGGCGGTCCGGGGAGCTGTTTTTT; CDR3 protein: CASSLAWGRSGELFF
D gene: TRBD1; CDR3 length: 15; V gene: TRBV28; J gene: TRBJ1-5; clone size: few; CDR3 DNA: TGTGCCAGCAGCCTCCACGGGACAGGGTATCAGCCCCAGCATTTT; CDR3 protein: CASSLHGTGYQPQHF
D gene: .; CDR3 length: 13; V gene: TRBV12-3/TRBV12-4; J gene: TRBJ2-5; clone size: .; CDR3 DNA: TGTGCCAGCAGCCTCCTCTGGGGTGCGACCCAGTACTTC; CDR3 protein: CASSLLWGATQYF